The sequence of this T cell receptor beta chain was determined in a study of T-cell reconstitution after alpha-beta-depleted transplantation in children. The study, taken as a whole, reports: Two months or so post-transplant, alpha-beta T cells reportedly derived from several hundred expanded graft clones. In some patients, recipient T cells and intrathymic progenitors surviving conditioning explained high day-60 diversity. Newly generated T cells supplied most T-cell counts and diversity one year post-transplant.

For this clonotype: What it binds is not known.

The germline V gene encodes CDR1 SEHNR and CDR2 FQNEAQ (reference sequence). V was cut by 1 base and J by 5 bases, with 13 bases left in between. This CDR3 has 15 residues. Preparation of the TCRbeta library used unique molecular identifiers. MiXCR, run by TCRdb on the PCR reads, gives a single entry per CDR3 protein. This table has around 700,000 distinct CDR3 sequences, around 13% appearing once. The TCR was taken from a girl aged 2-9 years with congenital amegakaryocytic thrombocytopenia, due to receive a stem cell transplant. The chain joins TRBV7-9 to TRBJ2-3, with TRBD1 as a possible D gene (7 bases). The source was PBMCs, collected before TCRalphabeta/CD19-depleted stem cell transplant. The CDR3 region is CASSLDGGGEDTQYF. In nucleotides, the CDR3 is TGTGCCAGCAGCTTAGATGGAGGGGGCGAAGATACGCAGTATTTT.